A single sample is the source of the 23 T cell receptor beta chains below, sequenced in a study of blood T cell repertoires in COVID-19. Clones were sequenced by immunoSEQ multiplex PCR, and TCRdb holds only the in-frame ones, with some missing. Among about 200,000 clones listed, roughly 80% were seen once. The sequenced sample consisted of peripheral blood. The receptors derive from a woman in her sixties with COVID-19, enrolled during active disease.

The rearrangement joins TRBV7-8 to TRBJ1-5; 9 bases line up with TRBD1. CDR3 length: 13 residues. Trimming removed 8 bases from V and 7 bases from J; junction bases left unmatched: 6. In germline, CDR1 is SGHVS, CDR2 FQNEAQ. CDR3 in DNA: TGTGCCAGCGTACAGGGGGCCGGGCAGCCCCAGCATTTT. Its protein is CASVQGAGQPQHF.

The chain uses TRBV7-2 and TRBJ2-3, with TRBD2 matching over 7 bases. V shed 1 base and J 2 bases; nucleotides not matched to a gene: 3. The CDR3 extends over 15 amino acids. Per germline, CDR1 SGHTA and CDR2 FQGNSA. The CDR3 coding sequence is TGTGCCAGCAGCTTAGTCCGGGGGGTCACAGATACGCAGTATTTT. Translation gives CASSLVRGVTDTQYF.

This rearrangement joins TRBV11-3 to TRBJ2-1; the D gene is possibly TRBD2 (5 bases). The germline gives CDR1 SGHNT, CDR2 YENEEA. Trimming left V 4 bases short and J 7 bases short, with 17 bases between. This CDR3 contains 15 residues. The CDR3 loop reads CASSSTSARGNEQFF. CDR3 bases: TGTGCCAGCAGCTCTACTAGTGCCCGGGGAAATGAGCAGTTCTTC.

V gene TRBV7-8 combines with J gene TRBJ1-6; 8 nucleotides agree with TRBD1. Per the germline V gene, CDR1 is SGHVS and CDR2 is FQNEAQ. CDR3 length equals 15 residues. J was trimmed by 7 bases and V by 2 bases; bases with no gene match: 4. As DNA, the CDR3 is TGTGCCAGCAGCTTAACGCGACAGGGGAATTCACCCCTCCACTTT. It encodes CASSLTRQGNSPLHF.

The rearrangement links TRBV19 to TRBJ1-1, with TRBD1 identical over 7 bases. V gave up 7 bases and J gave up 10 bases; unmatched junction bases: 6. CDR3 size: 11 residues. Germline V gene lookup returns CDR1 LNHDA and CDR2 SQIVND (reference sequence). CDR3 region: CASNDRVAAFF. CDR3 nucleotides: TGTGCCAGTAATGACAGGGTTGCAGCTTTCTTT.

The rearrangement joins TRBV7-9 to TRBJ1-3, with a weak D call TRBD1 (5 bases). V lost 3 bases, J lost 9 bases, and 9 bases lay in between. This CDR3 has 12 residues. Germline lookup yields CDR1 SEHNR and CDR2 FQNEAQ (reference sequence). Here the CDR3 DNA reads TGTGCCAGCAGCTTGGGCGGGACCACCATATATTTT. Translating it yields CASSLGGTTIYF.

This rearrangement joins TRBV7-9 to TRBJ1-6; the match to TRBD1 covers 7 bases. Germline V gives CDR1 SEHNR, CDR2 FQNEAQ (reference sequence). The CDR3 length is 15 residues. The J segment lost 3 bases and the V segment lost 5 bases, leaving 4 bases of the junction unmatched. CDR3 coding DNA: TGTGCCAGCAGCCGCGACAGGGACTATAATTCACCCCTCCACTTT. It codes for CASSRDRDYNSPLHF.

The chain joins TRBV6-5 to TRBJ1-2; D is unclear. Germline loops: CDR1 MNHEY, CDR2 SVGAGI. This CDR3 spans 13 amino acids. V lost 6 bases, J lost 8 bases, and 16 bases lay in between. The CDR3 here is CASRAGSFGGYTF. The DNA of the CDR3 is TGTGCCAGCAGAGCAGGATCCTTTGGCGGCTACACCTTC.

The chain recombines TRBV14 with TRBJ2-1; 9 bases agree with TRBD2. This CDR3 contains 16 residues. V shed 2 bases, J shed 4 bases, and the junction held 6 bases outside the gene matches. Germline CDR1 reads SGHDN; CDR2 reads FVKESK. The CDR3: CASSQRGGGAYNEQFF. The CDR3 DNA reads TGTGCCAGCAGCCAACGCGGCGGGGGGGCATACAATGAGCAGTTCTTC.

V usage is TRBV19 and J usage is TRBJ2-5; D is perhaps TRBD2 (6 bases). Germline V gene sequence: CDR1 LNHDA, CDR2 SQIVND (reference sequence). Trimming shortened V by 4 bases and J by 3 bases, and 6 bases separated the two germline ends. The CDR3 consists of 12 residues. CDR3 DNA: TGTGCCAGTAGTACGGGGGAAGAGACCCAGTACTTC. Translated, it gives CASSTGEETQYF. Supplemented by reference TRBV19 and TRBJ2-5, the full variable domain reads DGGITQSPKYLFRKEGQNVTLSCEQNLNHDAMYWYRQDPGQGLRLIYYSQIVNDFQKGDIAEGYSVSREKKESFPLTVTSAQKNPTAFYLCASSTGEETQYFGPGTRLLVL.

The chain couples TRBV5-1 to TRBJ1-1; 8 bases map to TRBD1. V shed 1 base, J shed 10 bases, and the junction held 12 bases outside the gene matches. Germline CDR1 reads SGHRS; CDR2 reads YFSETQ. This CDR3 has 15 amino acids. The CDR3 sequence is CASSLISGQARRAFF. The CDR3 DNA reads as TGCGCCAGCAGCTTGATTTCGGGACAGGCCCGGAGAGCTTTCTTT.

CDR3 sequence (DNA): TGTGCCAGCAGCCACGAGGGGGCCAGTATCTATGGCTACACCTTC. Its translation: CASSHEGASIYGYTF. The rearrangement joins TRBV3-1 (or the pseudogene TRBV3-2) to TRBJ1-2; 7 nucleotides match TRBD1. The CDR3 is made up of 15 amino acids. Germline assignment: CDR1 LGHDT and CDR2 YNNKEL (reference sequence). The J segment lost 4 bases and the V segment lost 3 bases, leaving 8 bases of the junction unmatched.

The chain employs TRBV3-1 (or the pseudogene TRBV3-2) and TRBJ2-5, with TRBD1 matching over 10 bases. Germline values: CDR1 LGHDT, CDR2 YNNKEL (reference sequence). The CDR3 extends over 15 amino acids. The V gene end was trimmed by 3 bases and the J gene end by 0 bases; junction bases not matched to a gene: 1. The CDR3 sequence: CASSQGTGDQETQYF. In nucleotides, the CDR3 is TGTGCCAGCAGCCAGGGGACAGGGGACCAAGAGACCCAGTACTTC.

This sequence joins TRBV7-2 and TRBJ2-7; TRBD2 matches 7 bases. Germline V CDR1 and CDR2: SGHTA, FQGNSA. V gave up 0 bases and J gave up 7 bases; unmatched junction bases: 9. The CDR3 is made up of 15 amino acids. CDR3 residues: CASSLAASGVGEQYF. As DNA, the CDR3 is TGTGCCAGCAGCTTAGCCGCTAGCGGAGTGGGGGAGCAGTACTTC.

This clone has a handful of counts. The chain employs TRBV27 and TRBJ2-3; 16 bases match TRBD2. CDR1 MNHEY and CDR2 SMNVEV come from the germline V gene (reference sequence). V trimming: 7 bases; J trimming: 1 base; junction bases outside the gene matches: 8. The CDR3 is 18 residues long. The CDR3 region has the DNA TGTGCCAGCACGGGACTAGCGGGGGGGTATGGGGGCACAGATACGCAGTATTTT. It specifies CASTGLAGGYGGTDTQYF.

The chain combines TRBV4-3 with TRBJ2-4; TRBD2 is a possible D gene (5 bases). The CDR3 loop spans 15 amino acids. Germline V lookup: CDR1 LGHNA, CDR2 YSLEER. V lost 3 bases, J lost 5 bases, and 14 bases lay in between. CDR3 DNA sequence: TGCGCCAGCAGCCACACCGCTTGGGGAGAAAACATTCAGTACTTC. Translating it yields CASSHTAWGENIQYF.

The chain joins TRBV5-1 to TRBJ2-3; 14 bases map to TRBD2. The junction had 7 bases not matched to a gene; V was cut back by 4 bases and J by 6 bases. From germline, CDR1 is SGHRS and CDR2 YFSETQ. The CDR3 extends over 16 amino acids. The CDR3 nucleotides read TGCGCCAGCAGCCCGGGACTAGCGGGAGCCACGGATACGCAGTATTTT. It yields the protein CASSPGLAGATDTQYF.

This clone appeared many times. The chain combines TRBV3-1 (or the pseudogene TRBV3-2) with TRBJ2-2, with D possibly matching TRBD1 (5 bases). Germline CDR1 is LGHDT and CDR2 is YNNKEL (reference sequence). The CDR3 spans 13 residues. V dropped 3 bases and J dropped 7 bases, with 9 bases sitting between them. CDR3 DNA sequence: TGTGCCAGCAGCCAGTCAGGGATCGGGGAGCTGTTTTTT. Translation gives CASSQSGIGELFF.

This clone was picked up a small number of times. This chain connects TRBV20-1 to TRBJ2-3; the match to TRBD2 covers 10 bases. CDR1 is DFQATT and CDR2 is SNEGSKA in the germline V gene (reference sequence). The CDR3 length is 15 residues. With 3 bases clipped from V and 5 bases from J, the junction kept 8 bases outside the gene matches. CDR3 residues: CSASGLAERLDTQYF. The CDR3, as DNA: TGCAGTGCTAGTGGACTAGCGGAGAGGCTAGATACGCAGTATTTT.

The chain recombines TRBV6-2 or TRBV6-3 with TRBJ2-1, with TRBD2 matching over 9 bases. The CDR3 extends over 17 amino acids. In germline, CDR1 is MNHEY, CDR2 SVGEGT. V was pared by 6 bases and J by 0 bases, with 9 bases of the junction left unmatched. The CDR3 is CASSTGTSISSYNEQFF. CDR3 DNA: TGTGCCAGCAGCACCGGGACTAGCATCAGCTCCTACAATGAGCAGTTCTTC.

A single count supports this clone. The chain links TRBV9 to TRBJ2-3; TRBD1 is a possible D gene (5 bases). Germline values: CDR1 SGDLS, CDR2 YYNGEE. V was clipped by 0 bases and J by 8 bases, with 10 bases between them. This CDR3 comprises 13 residues. DNA of the CDR3: TGTGCCAGCAGCGTAGAGGGGTCGGCTACGCAGTATTTT. Protein product: CASSVEGSATQYF.

The chain uses TRBV7-8 and TRBJ2-7, with D perhaps matching TRBD1 (7 bases). Germline V gene sequence: CDR1 SGHVS, CDR2 FQNEAQ. This CDR3 has 14 amino acids. V was clipped by 5 bases and J by 5 bases, with 16 bases between them. CDR3 sequence (DNA): TGTGCCAGCAGCCCTATCGTCAGGGGGGACGAGCAGTACGTC. This translates into CASSPIVRGDEQYV.

V is TRBV6-2 or TRBV6-3 and J is TRBJ2-7; 10 positions agree with TRBD2. Per germline, CDR1 MNHEY and CDR2 SVGEGT. This CDR3 is 16 amino acids long. V shed 0 bases and J 0 bases; nucleotides not matched to a gene: 2. DNA of the CDR3: TGTGCCAGCAGTTACTCCCTAGCGGGAGTCTCCTACGAGCAGTACTTC. It yields the protein CASSYSLAGVSYEQYF.